A single sample is the source of the 19 T cell receptor beta chains below, sequenced in a study of T cells in Graves' hyperthyroidism and ophthalmopathy. The investigators amplified TCR beta CDR3 regions from RNA transcripts. During a first-round RT-PCR of the TCR CDR3, the HTBI primer set was used. Each CDR3 protein gets one entry after TCRdb re-called the multiplex PCR reads with MiXCR. The repertoire consists of 300,000 to 400,000 distinct CDR3 sequences, with 14% occurring once and the leading ten covering approximately 9.9%. Sequencing was carried out using blood. The receptors were gathered from a woman in her sixties or seventies with Graves' hyperthyroidism.

This clonotype was recorded at least ten times. The rearrangement links TRBV3-1 to TRBJ2-7; D is ambiguous. The CDR3 is 14 residues long. V was trimmed by 0 bases and J by 5 bases, leaving 11 bases between them. Germline V CDR1 and CDR2: LGHDT, YNNKEL (reference sequence). This CDR3 is CASSQDRVAHEQYF. In DNA form, the CDR3 reads TGTGCCAGCAGCCAAGATAGGGTAGCCCACGAGCAGTACTTC.

This clonotype was recorded at least ten times. V usage is TRBV12-3 or TRBV12-4 and J usage is TRBJ2-7, with D hard to call. There are 14 residues in the CDR3. V was clipped by 6 bases and J by 2 bases, with 14 bases between them. DNA for the CDR3: TGTGCCAGCAGACGGGCACCCGATACCTACGAGCAGTACTTC. Encoded protein: CASRRAPDTYEQYF.

In its sample, this clonotype was seen once. The genes are TRBV5-1 and TRBJ2-1; TRBD2 matches 8 bases. The CDR3 is 15 residues long. CDR1 and CDR2 (germline): SGHRS, YFSETQ. Trimming removed 4 bases from V and 5 bases from J; junction bases left unmatched: 8. The CDR3 protein is CASSESGSRNNEQFF. The CDR3, as DNA: TGCGCCAGCAGCGAAAGCGGGAGTAGGAACAATGAGCAGTTCTTC.

Comment on this clonotype: This may be a read error: a much more frequent sequence differs by one nucleotide. The rearrangement uses TRBV20-1 and TRBJ2-2, with D tentatively TRBD1 (5 bases). CDR3 length: 15 residues. Germline-derived CDR1 and CDR2 are DFQATT and SNEGSKA (reference sequence). V lost 0 bases to trimming and J lost 4 bases, with 12 bases between them. The DNA of the CDR3 is TGCAGTGCTAGAGATCGCAGGGCGGCCACCGGGGAGCTGTTTTTT. Amino acid sequence: CSARDRRAATGELFF.

This clonotype was counted at least ten times. The V call is TRBV15, the J call TRBJ2-7; 10 nucleotides line up with TRBD2. The CDR3 is made up of 15 amino acids. Germline trimming cut 0 bases from V and 7 bases from J; bases unmatched to any gene: 6. Germline V gives CDR1 LNHNV, CDR2 YYDKDF (reference sequence). Here the CDR3 DNA reads TGTGCCACCAGCAGAGATCGTCTAGCGGGAGATGAGCAGTACTTC. It yields the protein CATSRDRLAGDEQYF.

This clonotype was seen repeatedly, ten times or more. The chain links TRBV29-1 to TRBJ2-1; D is perhaps TRBD1 (5 bases). V lost 4 bases to trimming and J lost 4 bases, with 5 bases between them. The CDR3 runs to 11 residues. The germline gives CDR1 SQVTM, CDR2 ANQGSEA. The CDR3 is CSVGQYNEQFF. CDR3 nucleotides: TGCAGCGTTGGACAGTACAATGAGCAGTTCTTC.

This clonotype was detected ten times or more. CDR3 region: CASRGDSWSYEQYF. Here the CDR3 DNA reads TGTGCCAGCCGGGGAGATAGTTGGTCCTACGAGCAGTACTTC. The chain joins TRBV28 to TRBJ2-7, with a tentative D call TRBD2 (5 bases). V was clipped by 8 bases and J by 1 base, with 15 bases between them. This CDR3 comprises 14 residues. Germline CDR1 reads MDHEN; CDR2 reads SYDVKM.

This clonotype was observed a few times. The gene calls are TRBV27 and TRBJ1-4; D might be TRBD1 (6 bases). Germline V gives CDR1 MNHEY, CDR2 SMNVEV (reference sequence). The CDR3 has 15 residues. Trimming stripped 6 bases from V and 7 bases from J, with 18 bases between. CDR3 sequence: CASRGLTGIREKLFF. CDR3 bases: TGTGCCAGCAGGGGCCTTACAGGGATCCGTGAAAAACTGTTTTTT.

This clonotype was detected a few times. The chain couples TRBV11-2 to TRBJ1-1; 7 nucleotides line up with TRBD1. CDR1 SGHAT and CDR2 FQNNGV come from the germline V gene. After removal of 5 bases from V and 4 bases from J, the junction contained 4 bases not matched to a gene. The CDR3 is 13 amino acids. The CDR3 sequence is CASSRGQFTEAFF. The DNA of the CDR3 is TGTGCCAGCAGCCGGGGACAGTTCACTGAAGCTTTCTTT.

The chain joins TRBV18 to TRBJ2-7, with 8 bases fitting TRBD1. Per the germline V gene, CDR1 is KGHSH and CDR2 is LQKENI. The V gene end was trimmed by 5 bases and the J gene end by 0 bases; junction bases not matched to a gene: 6. CDR3 length equals 15 residues. The CDR3 protein is CASSSGQESSYEQYF. The CDR3 region has the DNA TGTGCCAGCTCATCGGGACAGGAGAGCTCCTACGAGCAGTACTTC.

This clonotype was counted ten times or more. The rearrangement links TRBV7-9 to TRBJ2-4; 7 bases fit TRBD2. Trimming at V came to 3 bases and at J to 0 bases, leaving 8 bases not matched to a gene. CDR1 is SEHNR, CDR2 FQNEAQ, per germline (reference sequence). The CDR3 runs to 17 residues. Here the CDR3 DNA reads TGTGCCAGCAGCTTCGGGTCGGGGAGGGGAGCCAAAAACATTCAGTACTTC. Protein product: CASSFGSGRGAKNIQYF. The full variable domain, rest sourced from reference TRBV7-9 and TRBJ2-4, is DTGVSQNPRHKITKRGQNVTFRCDPISEHNRLYWYRQTLGQGPEFLTYFQNEAQLEKSRLLSDRFSAERPKGSFSTLEIQRTEQGDSAMYLCASSFGSGRGAKNIQYFGAGTRLSVL.

This clonotype was observed at least ten times. This chain joins TRBV14 and TRBJ2-1; D is ambiguous. Germline V lookup: CDR1 SGHDN, CDR2 FVKESK. V shed 4 bases and J shed 13 bases, with 20 bases lying between them. This CDR3 has 14 residues. As DNA, the CDR3 is TGTGCCAGCAGCCGCGACATTTTGGGCACTCCCCAGTTCTTC. Residues: CASSRDILGTPQFF.

This clonotype was seen repeatedly, ten times or more. This rearrangement joins TRBV30 to TRBJ1-4; TRBD1 might be the D (6 bases). In germline, CDR1 is GTSNPN, CDR2 SVGIG (reference sequence). The V end lost 0 bases, the J end lost 10 bases, and 12 bases lay between the germline ends. The CDR3 covers 13 residues. CDR3 DNA: TGTGCCTGGAGTGTACAGGGTCTGGGAAAACTGTTTTTT. Residues: CAWSVQGLGKLFF.

Many counts were recorded for this clonotype. The V and J genes are TRBV4-1 and TRBJ1-5, with 7 bases aligning to TRBD1. Trimming took 1 base from V and 5 from J; bases not matched to a gene: 8. Germline CDR1 is MGHRA and CDR2 is YSYEKL. The CDR3 contains 16 residues. The CDR3 DNA follows: TGCGCCAGCAGCCAAGGACGCGGGGACAGACATCAGCCCCAGCATTTT. Its protein product is CASSQGRGDRHQPQHF.

This clonotype showed up many times. The rearrangement joins TRBV28 to TRBJ2-7, with D perhaps TRBD2 (7 bases). CDR3 length equals 14 residues. Germline-derived CDR1 and CDR2 are MDHEN and SYDVKM. V lost 7 bases, J lost 0 bases, and 13 bases lay in between. The CDR3: CASTRGGSSYEQYF. CDR3 nucleotides: TGTGCCAGCACCAGGGGAGGGAGCTCCTACGAGCAGTACTTC.

J is TRBJ2-7 and V is TRBV11-3, with D perhaps TRBD2 (5 bases). V lost 8 bases and J lost 2, with 13 bases in between. Germline V CDR1 and CDR2: SGHNT, YENEEA. The CDR3 totals 13 residues. In DNA form, the CDR3 reads TGTGCCAGCGAGGGTACTAGTCCCTACGAGCAGTACTTC. This gives the protein CASEGTSPYEQYF. Supplemented by reference TRBV11-3 and TRBJ2-7, the full variable domain reads EAGVVQSPRYKIIEKKQPVAFWCNPISGHNTLYWYLQNLGQGPELLIRYENEEAVDDSQLPKDRFSAERLKGVDSTLKIQPAELGDSAVYLCASEGTSPYEQYFGPGTRLTVT.

This clonotype was seen many times. Written as DNA, the CDR3 is TGTGCCAGCAGTGAGACTAGCGGGAGACCCCTTTCGAATGAGCAGTTCTTC. Translating it yields CASSETSGRPLSNEQFF. This sequence joins TRBV3-1 and TRBJ2-1, with 12 bases identical to TRBD2. The length of the CDR3 is 17 residues. Trimming removed 6 bases from V and 7 bases from J; junction bases left unmatched: 13. Germline V CDR1 and CDR2: LGHDT, YNNKEL (reference sequence).

The chain links TRBV5-1 to TRBJ2-2; D perhaps matches TRBD2 (5 bases). V gave up 5 bases and J gave up 0 bases, with 20 bases separating them. Germline CDR1 SGHRS, CDR2 YFSETQ. The CDR3 extends over 18 amino acids. Here the CDR3 DNA reads TGCGCCAGCAGACGGCAGAACCTAGCTATATCGAACACCGGGGAGCTGTTTTTT. Protein sequence: CASRRQNLAISNTGELFF.

This clonotype was seen many times. CDR3 DNA: TGTGCCAGCAGCTTAGCGGGACTAGCGGGGTCCACAGATACGCAGTATTTT. As protein: CASSLAGLAGSTDTQYF. This rearrangement joins TRBV11-2 to TRBJ2-3; 13 bases line up with TRBD2. Trimming removed 1 base from V and 2 bases from J; junction bases left unmatched: 3. The CDR3 has 17 residues. CDR1 is SGHAT, CDR2 FQNNGV, per germline.